Below are 8 T cell receptor beta chains sequenced from a single sample in a study of PD-1 blockade in mismatch repair-deficient tumors. Generated by immunoSEQ multiplex PCR, the TCRdb table keeps only in-frame clones and is missing some. The sample consists of approximately 37,000 clones, roughly 85% of them appearing once. Sequences were derived from peripheral blood, sampled approximately 80 weeks after starting pembrolizumab. Every receptor here comes from an adult with mismatch repair-deficient cancer.

This chain joins TRBV9 and TRBJ1-1, with D unresolved. Germline CDR1 is SGDLS and CDR2 is YYNGEE. V shed 1 base and J shed 0 bases, with 4 bases lying between them. The CDR3 sequence is 13 residues long. This chain's CDR3 is CASSVILNTEAFF. The CDR3 DNA follows: TGTGCCAGCAGCGTAATTCTGAACACTGAAGCTTTCTTT.

The CDR3 region has the DNA TGCAGCGTTGACCCGTTCGGAAACACTGAAGCTTTCTTT. Translating it yields CSVDPFGNTEAFF. The rearrangement uses TRBV29-1 and TRBJ1-1; D is unclear. V lost 3 bases and J lost 2, with 10 bases in between. This CDR3 comprises 13 residues. In germline, CDR1 is SQVTM, CDR2 ANQGSEA.

The chain employs TRBV6-1 and TRBJ1-5, with unresolved D. The V gene's germline CDR1 is MNHNS and CDR2 SASEGT. This CDR3 contains 16 residues. Between the trimmed V and J ends, which lost 3 bases and 7 bases, there was a span of 19 bases. CDR3 amino acids: CASSDWGRGSGQPQHF. CDR3 nucleotides: TGTGCCAGCAGTGACTGGGGTCGGGGTTCGGGGCAGCCCCAGCATTTT.

This clone came up once. The chain recombines TRBV10-3 with TRBJ2-1; the match to TRBD2 covers 7 bases. Germline CDR1 is ENHRY and CDR2 is SYGVKD. V dropped 0 bases and J dropped 2; count of bases not matched to a gene: 4. The CDR3 covers 16 residues. The DNA for the CDR3 is TGTGCCATCAGTGAGTCTGAGCGGGGAGCCTACAATGAGCAGTTCTTC. Amino acids: CAISESERGAYNEQFF.

The V and J genes are TRBV7-2 and TRBJ2-3; a weak D match, TRBD1 (5 bases). Germline CDR1 and CDR2: SGHTA and FQGNSA. The CDR3 consists of 12 residues. Trimming cost V 5 bases and J 14 bases, with 17 bases left between them. CDR3 sequence: CASSKNLNQGYF. The DNA for the CDR3 is TGTGCCAGCAGCAAAAACCTAAATCAGGGGTATTTT.

This clone is categorized as medium-sized. The chain uses TRBV4-1 and TRBJ2-2; D remains unclear. This CDR3 comprises 14 residues. From germline, CDR1 is MGHRA and CDR2 YSYEKL. Trimming took 1 base from V and 4 from J, leaving 7 bases between them. The CDR3 sequence: CASSQALFTGELFF. In DNA, the CDR3 is TGCGCCAGCAGCCAAGCCCTTTTCACCGGGGAGCTGTTTTTT.

J is TRBJ2-7 and V is TRBV5-4; D is perhaps TRBD1 (5 bases). V was clipped by 3 bases and J by 0 bases, with 13 bases between them. The CDR3 runs 15 residues. The germline V gene has CDR1 SGHNT and CDR2 YYREEE (reference sequence). DNA of the CDR3: TGTGCCAGCAGCTATTGGACAAGGGGCTCCTACGAGCAGTACTTC. This codes for CASSYWTRGSYEQYF.

The J gene is TRBJ2-1, the V gene TRBV10-1, with 7 bases identical to TRBD2. The V gene end was trimmed by 11 bases and the J gene end by 9 bases; junction bases not matched to a gene: 10. This CDR3 contains 12 residues. Germline values: CDR1 WNHNN, CDR2 SYGVQD (reference sequence). The CDR3 reads CAVGDYIGEQFF. As DNA, the CDR3 is TGCGCCGTTGGGGACTACATCGGTGAGCAGTTCTTC.